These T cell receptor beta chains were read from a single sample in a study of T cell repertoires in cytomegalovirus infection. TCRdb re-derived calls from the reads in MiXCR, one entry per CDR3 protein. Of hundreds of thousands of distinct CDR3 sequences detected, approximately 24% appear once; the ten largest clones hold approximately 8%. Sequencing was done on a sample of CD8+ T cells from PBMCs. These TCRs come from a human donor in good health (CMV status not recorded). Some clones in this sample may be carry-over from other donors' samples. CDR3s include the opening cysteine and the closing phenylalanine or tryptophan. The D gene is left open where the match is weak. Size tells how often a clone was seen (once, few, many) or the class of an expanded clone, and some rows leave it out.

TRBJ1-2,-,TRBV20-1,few,TGCAGTGCTAGAGAGACCCCCGGGCGGGGCTACACCTTC,CSARETPGRGYTF
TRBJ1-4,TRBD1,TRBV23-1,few,TGCGCCAGCAGTCAGGGGGGACAGGGCTATGAAAAACTGTTTTTT,CASSQGGQGYEKLFF
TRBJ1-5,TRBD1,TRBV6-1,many,TGTGCCAGCAGTTCGGACAGGGGGACGAAACAGCCCCAGCATTTT,CASSSDRGTKQPQHF
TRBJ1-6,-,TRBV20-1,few,TGCAGTGGCACCTCCAGGTTGGGGGCCTTCTATAATTCACCCCTCCACTTT,CSGTSRLGAFYNSPLHF
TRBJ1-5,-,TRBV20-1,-,TGCAGTGCTAGAGATCTGGGCGTTAGTGGCAATCAGTCCAAGCATTTT,CSARDLGVSGNQSKHF
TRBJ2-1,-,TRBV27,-,TGTGCCAGCACATACGGGGGTGATAAGTACAATGAGCAGTTCTTC,CASTYGGDKYNEQFF
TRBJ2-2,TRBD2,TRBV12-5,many,TGTGCTAGTGGTTTGGAGCGGGGGTGGGACACCGGGGAGCTGTTTTTT,CASGLERGWDTGELFF
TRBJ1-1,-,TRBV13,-,TGTGCCGGAGGTCGAGGGGGGACTGAAGCTTTCTTT,CAGGRGGTEAFF
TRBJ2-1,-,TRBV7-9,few,TGTGCCAGCAGCTTAGACAGGACGGGGACGGCGAGCTCCTACAATGAGCAGTTCTTC,CASSLDRTGTASSYNEQFF
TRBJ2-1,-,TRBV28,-,TGTGCCAGCAGTTTTGTCCCATACTCCTACAATGAGCAGTTCTTC,CASSFVPYSYNEQFF
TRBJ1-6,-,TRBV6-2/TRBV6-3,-,TGTGCCAGCACCCGAGGGCACGGGCGGACGTCAGATTCACCCCTCCACTTT,CASTRGHGRTSDSPLHF
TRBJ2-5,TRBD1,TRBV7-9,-,TGTGCCAGCAGCACCGCTCTCCCCTCCGGGACAGGGTTGTTAGAGACCCAGTACTTC,CASSTALPSGTGLLETQYF
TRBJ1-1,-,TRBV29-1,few,TGCAGCGTGGTGACACCCCAGGAAGCTTTCTTT,CSVVTPQEAFF
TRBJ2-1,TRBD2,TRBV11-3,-,TGTGCCAGCAGCTTAGAAGGGCGGGGGGGGTACTACAATGAGCAGTTCTTC,CASSLEGRGGYYNEQFF
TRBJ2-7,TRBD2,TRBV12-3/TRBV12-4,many,TGTGCCAGCAGTTGGGGGGGTTTCAACGAGCAGTACTTC,CASSWGGFNEQYF
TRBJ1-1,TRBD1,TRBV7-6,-,TGTGCCAGCAGCCCGACAGACCGAGGGGGCCCCACTGAAGCTTTCTTT,CASSPTDRGGPTEAFF
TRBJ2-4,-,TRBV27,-,TGTGCCAGCAGTTTAGTTTGGGGGGACATTCAGTACTTC,CASSLVWGDIQYF
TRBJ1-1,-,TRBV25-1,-,TGTGCCAGCCGCGGGGGGGGTTGGGGCACTGAAGCTTTCTTT,CASRGGGWGTEAFF
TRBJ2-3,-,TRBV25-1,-,TGTGCCAGCAGTGAGTTCTTCAGGGGCCCCACAGATACGCAGTATTTT,CASSEFFRGPTDTQYF
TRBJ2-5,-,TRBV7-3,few,TGTGCCAGCAGCGCCCAAGGGGTATCTGGGCGCCGGGGAGCAGAGACCCAGTACTTC,CASSAQGVSGRRGAETQYF
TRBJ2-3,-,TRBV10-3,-,TGTGCCATCCGAGGCCTCAACGGGACAGATACGCAGTATTTT,CAIRGLNGTDTQYF
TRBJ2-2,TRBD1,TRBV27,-,TGTGCCAGCAGCCCGGGACAGGATATTACCGGGGAGCTGTTTTTT,CASSPGQDITGELFF
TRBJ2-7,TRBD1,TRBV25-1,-,TGTGCCACCGAAACAGGGGACGAGCAGTACTTC,CATETGDEQYF
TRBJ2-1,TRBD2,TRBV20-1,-,TGCAGTGCTAGGTGTGGGGTAGCGGGATGGGATGAGCAGTTCTTC,CSARCGVAGWDEQFF
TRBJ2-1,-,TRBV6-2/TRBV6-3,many,TGTGCCAGCGATGGGCCGTCCAATGAGCAGTTCTTC,CASDGPSNEQFF
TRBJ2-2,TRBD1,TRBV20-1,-,TGCAGTGCTCAAGACCGGGACAGGCCGTACACCGGGGAGCTGTTTTTT,CSAQDRDRPYTGELFF
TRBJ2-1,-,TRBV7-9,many,TGTGCCAGCAGCTTAGCGACGGGGGCGGTCTACAATGAGCAGTTCTTC,CASSLATGAVYNEQFF
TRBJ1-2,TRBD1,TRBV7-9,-,TGTGCCAGCAGCTTCCAGAACCGGGACAGCTATGGCTACACCTTC,CASSFQNRDSYGYTF
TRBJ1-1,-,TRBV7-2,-,TGTGCCAGCAGCTCTTTTACATCTGAGCTGGCTTTCTTT,CASSSFTSELAFF
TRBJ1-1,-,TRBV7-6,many,TGTGCCAGCAGCTGGGGGGACACTGAAGCTTTCTTT,CASSWGDTEAFF
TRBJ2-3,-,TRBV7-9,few,TGTGCCAGCAGCTCAGGACGGTCCTATTTCGATACGCAGTATTTT,CASSSGRSYFDTQYF
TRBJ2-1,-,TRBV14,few,TGTGCCAGCAGCCAAGAAAGCGACACAATGACAATGTCCTACAATGAGCAGTTCTTC,CASSQESDTMTMSYNEQFF
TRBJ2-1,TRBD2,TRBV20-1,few,TGCAGTGCTAGCACGGGGGGGCTTGATCAGTTCTTC,CSASTGGLDQFF
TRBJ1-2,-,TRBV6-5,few,TGTGCCAGCAGTTACAACCCCACCTATGGCTACACCTTC,CASSYNPTYGYTF
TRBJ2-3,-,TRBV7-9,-,TGTGCCAGCAGTCGGTCGGCAGATACGCAGTATTTT,CASSRSADTQYF
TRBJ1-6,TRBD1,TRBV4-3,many,TGCGCCAGCAGCCTACAGGGGGGCCATAACAATTCACCCCTCCACTTT,CASSLQGGHNNSPLHF
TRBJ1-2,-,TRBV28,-,TGTGCCAGCAGTTTTCCGGGAGGGCTACATGGCGCCTTC,CASSFPGGLHGAF
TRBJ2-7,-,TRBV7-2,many,TGTGCCAGCAGCGCCGACTACGAGCAGTACTTC,CASSADYEQYF
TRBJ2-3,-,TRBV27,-,TGTGCCAGCCTCGACCCTGACGGACCCAGCACAGATACGCAGTATTTT,CASLDPDGPSTDTQYF
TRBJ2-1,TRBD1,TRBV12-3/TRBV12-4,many,TGTGCCAGCAGTTCAACCGGGACAGATTACAATGAGCAGTTCTTC,CASSSTGTDYNEQFF
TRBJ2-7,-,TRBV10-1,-,TGCGCCAGCAGCGGAGGAAGCGGATCGTCCTACGAGCAGTACTTC,CASSGGSGSSYEQYF
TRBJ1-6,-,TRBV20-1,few,TGCAGTGCTGGGGATAATTCACCCCTCCACTTT,CSAGDNSPLHF
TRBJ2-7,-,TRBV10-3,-,TGTGCCATCAGTGTCAGGACTACAAACTCCTACGAGCAGTACTTC,CAISVRTTNSYEQYF
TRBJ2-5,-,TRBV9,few,TGTGCCAGCAGCGCACCCAGGGGAACCATTGAAGAGACCCAGTACTTC,CASSAPRGTIEETQYF
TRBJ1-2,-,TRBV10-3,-,TGTGCCATCACTGAGGCGGGCCGCTATGGCTACACCTTC,CAITEAGRYGYTF
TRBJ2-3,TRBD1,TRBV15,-,TGTGCCACCAGCGCCGACAGGGGGTATCCTACGCAGTATTTT,CATSADRGYPTQYF
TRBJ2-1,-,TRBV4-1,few,TGCGCCAGCAGCCAAGCGTCGGACTTCTCCTACAATGAGCAGTTCTTC,CASSQASDFSYNEQFF
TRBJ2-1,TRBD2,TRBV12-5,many,TGTGCTAGTGGTCAGAGGGCGGGGGGTGCCTACAATGAGCAGTTCTTC,CASGQRAGGAYNEQFF
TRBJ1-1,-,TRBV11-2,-,TGTGCCAGCAGGAGGGGGGCGGGAGAAGCTTTCTTT,CASRRGAGEAFF
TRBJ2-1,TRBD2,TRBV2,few,TGTGCCACCGCGGGACTAGCAGTCAATGAGCAGTTCTTC,CATAGLAVNEQFF
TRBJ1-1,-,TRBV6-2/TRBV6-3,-,TGTGCCAGCAGTTACACCGGGCAGACTAATGAAGCTTTCTTT,CASSYTGQTNEAFF
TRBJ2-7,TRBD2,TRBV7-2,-,TGTGCCAGCAGCTTTTCTAGCGGTAGCTCCTACGAGCAGTACTTC,CASSFSSGSSYEQYF
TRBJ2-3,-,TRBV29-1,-,TGCAGCGTTGCTCACCCTCGGGATACGCAGTATTTT,CSVAHPRDTQYF
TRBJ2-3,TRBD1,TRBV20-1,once,TGCAGTGCTAGAGATCGAGGGGGCCAAACAGATACGCAGTATTTT,CSARDRGGQTDTQYF
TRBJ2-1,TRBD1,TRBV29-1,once,TGCAGCGTTCACGGGACAGTGTACAATGAGCAGTTCTTC,CSVHGTVYNEQFF
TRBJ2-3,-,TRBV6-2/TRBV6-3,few,TGTGCCAGCAGTCACGGCCTAGCCTTCACAGATACGCAGTATTTT,CASSHGLAFTDTQYF
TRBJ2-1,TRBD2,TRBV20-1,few,TGCAGTGCTAGAGATGCGACGGGGGGATTCTACAATGAGCAGTTCTTC,CSARDATGGFYNEQFF
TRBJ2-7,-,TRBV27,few,TGTGCCAGCAGGTTTTATCGTACGGGCAGGTACGAGCAGTACTTC,CASRFYRTGRYEQYF
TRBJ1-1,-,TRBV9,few,TGTGCCAGCAGACCGGCTTTCTTT,CASRPAFF